Only a few counts were recorded for the clone carrying this T cell receptor (beta chain). Its antigen is not identified. In the PCR, 60 Vbeta and 13 Jbeta primers were used. The assay was immunoSEQ multiplex PCR, and TCRdb's table has in-frame clones only and misses some. The repertoire holds 140,000 or so clones, with less than 10% as singletons. These data originate in a study of cytomegalovirus exposure and HLA in healthy donors. Study findings and constraints: Later examination showed HLA-associated TCR beta chains had greater clonal expansion than equally common others.

The CDR3 covers 14 residues. Germline V CDR1 and CDR2: MRHNA, SNTAGT. V lost 0 bases and J 9 bases, leaving 12 bases between the germline ends. The source of this sequence is a male donor in good health and CMV-seronegative. The J gene is TRBJ2-1, the V gene TRBV6-4, with D unclear. Sequenced input: PBMCs. The CDR3 spells CASSDSSDSAEQFF. The CDR3 DNA reads as TGTGCCAGCAGTGACTCATCCGATAGTGCTGAGCAGTTCTTC.